These 18 T cell receptor beta chains were sequenced from one sample in a study of T cell repertoires in ileal Crohn's disease. Some clones are missing from TCRdb's copy, which holds only in-frame ones; the method was immunoSEQ multiplex PCR. This table holds 7,200 or so clones, roughly 70% found once. This sample's time point: proximal margin of the surgical specimen (macroscopically non-inflamed). The sequenced material came from ileal tissue. The receptor set was obtained from an adult with Crohn's disease.

There are a few counts of this clone. The chain has TRBV7-8 and TRBJ2-5; 9 bases align to TRBD2. This CDR3 has 15 amino acids. Germline loops: CDR1 SGHVS, CDR2 FQNEAQ. The trim removed 1 base at V and 5 bases at J, leaving 5 bases unmatched. CDR3 protein: CASSLGASGVETQYF. The CDR3 DNA sequence: TGTGCCAGCAGCTTAGGTGCTAGCGGGGTTGAGACCCAGTACTTC.

The sample holds a few counts of this clone. The J gene is TRBJ1-2, the V gene TRBV9; D gene ambiguous. Trimming pared 0 bases from V and 6 bases from J, leaving 15 bases between. Germline V lookup: CDR1 SGDLS, CDR2 YYNGEE. This CDR3 is 15 amino acids long. CDR3 sequence reads: CASSVAALGDHGYTF. The CDR3 DNA reads as TGTGCCAGCAGCGTAGCAGCCCTCGGGGATCATGGCTACACCTTC.

The CDR3 nucleotides read TGTGCCAGCAGTTGGGACAGGGGTGACGGAGAGACCCAGTACTTC. Translation gives CASSWDRGDGETQYF. The chain links TRBV2 to TRBJ2-5, with 10 bases fitting TRBD1. CDR3 length: 15 residues. Germline loops: CDR1 SNHLY, CDR2 FYNNEI. Trimming at V came to 5 bases and at J to 4 bases, leaving 7 bases not matched to a gene. The variable domain in full, completed from reference TRBV2 and TRBJ2-5, reads EPEVTQTPSHQVTQMGQEVILRCVPISNHLYFYWYRQILGQKVEFLVSFYNNEISEKSEIFDDQFSVERPDGSNFTLKIRSTKLEDSAMYFCASSWDRGDGETQYFGPGTRLLVL.

The chain is built from TRBV6-6 and TRBJ1-3; D unresolved. V gave up 4 bases and J gave up 0 bases, with 10 bases separating them. CDR3 length equals 15 residues. Per germline, CDR1 MNHNY and CDR2 SVGAGI (reference sequence). Here the CDR3 DNA reads TGTGCCAGCAGTTCAGACGCGAGCTCTGGAAACACCATATATTTT. The encoded protein is CASSSDASSGNTIYF.

The gene calls are TRBV5-1 and TRBJ2-1, with D possibly called TRBD1 or TRBD2 (5 bases each). CDR1 and CDR2 (germline): SGHRS, YFSETQ. The ends were cut back, 2 bases at V and 0 bases at J, with 12 bases in the middle. The CDR3 loop spans 16 amino acids. The DNA of the CDR3 is TGCGCCAGCAGCTTACGGGGCCAAAACTCCTACAATGAGCAGTTCTTC. Its protein product is CASSLRGQNSYNEQFF. Supplemented by reference TRBV5-1 and TRBJ2-1, the full variable domain reads KAGVTQTPRYLIKTRGQQVTLSCSPISGHRSVSWYQQTPGQGLQFLFEYFSETQRNKGNFPGRFSGRQFSNSRSEMNVSTLELGDSALYLCASSLRGQNSYNEQFFGPGTRLTVL.

For this clone: Other DNA sequences of this sample code for an identical CDR3. This sequence joins TRBV4-3 and TRBJ1-1; D remains ambiguous. Germline CDR1 is LGHNA and CDR2 is YSLEER. This CDR3 has 14 residues. The germline V and J ends were trimmed by 1 base and 0 bases, with 6 bases remaining between them. The CDR3 DNA is TGCGCCAGCAGCCAAGTGACCGTGAACACTGAAGCTTTCTTT. Translation: CASSQVTVNTEAFF.

This clone was counted a few times. This chain connects TRBV7-9 to TRBJ2-2; D may match TRBD1 or TRBD2 (5 bases each). Germline CDR1 SEHNR, CDR2 FQNEAQ (reference sequence). The ends were cut back, 2 bases at V and 12 bases at J, with 16 bases in the middle. The CDR3 totals 14 residues. DNA of the CDR3: TGTGCCAGCAGCTTACTCGGGGTTACAGGTCAGCTGTTTTTT. It specifies CASSLLGVTGQLFF.

This chain joins TRBV6-5 and TRBJ2-3, with 11 bases matching TRBD1. The germline V gene has CDR1 MNHEY and CDR2 SVGAGI. This CDR3 region has 14 residues. V was clipped by 6 bases and J by 9 bases; unmatched bases: 8. The DNA for the CDR3 is TGTGCCAGCAGAGGGACAGGGGGGAGGCACACGCAGTATTTT. This sequence encodes CASRGTGGRHTQYF.

This clone appeared a few times. The chain links TRBV19 to TRBJ1-3; D gene uncertain. Trimming cost V 7 bases and J 0 bases, with 10 bases left between them. CDR3 length: 14 amino acids. The V gene's germline CDR1 is LNHDA and CDR2 SQIVND (reference sequence). DNA of the CDR3: TGTGCCAGTATCTTGGGCAACTCTGGAAACACCATATATTTT. It is translated as CASILGNSGNTIYF.

This clone came up a few times. J is TRBJ1-5 and V is TRBV27, with D perhaps matching TRBD1 (5 bases). Germline V gene data show CDR1 as MNHEY and CDR2 as SMNVEV (reference sequence). V was shortened by 3 bases and J by 0 bases, with 21 bases between the two germline ends. The CDR3 is 19 residues long. The CDR3 is CASSFRAGKGSNSNQPQHF. The CDR3 DNA follows: TGTGCCAGCAGTTTTAGGGCAGGGAAAGGGTCTAATAGCAATCAGCCCCAGCATTTT.

The chain uses TRBV18 and TRBJ1-4, with 8 bases matching TRBD1. Trimming took 8 bases from V and 5 from J; bases not matched to a gene: 4. Germline loops: CDR1 KGHSH, CDR2 LQKENI. The CDR3 runs 13 residues. CDR3 protein: CASTRDRNEKLFF. The CDR3 region has the DNA TGTGCCAGCACGCGGGACAGGAATGAAAAACTGTTTTTT.

V gene TRBV4-1 combines with J gene TRBJ2-3, with no clear D. CDR1 MGHRA and CDR2 YSYEKL come from the germline V gene. Trimming took off 3 bases at V and 6 bases at J, with 10 bases between the two ends. The CDR3 sequence is 13 residues long. The CDR3 DNA reads as TGCGCCAGCAGCCATGGTAGCTCGGATACGCAGTATTTT. This sequence encodes CASSHGSSDTQYF.

The rearrangement links TRBV10-2 to TRBJ1-5; TRBD1 agrees at 7 bases. Per the germline V gene, CDR1 is WSHSY and CDR2 is SAAADI. The length of the CDR3 is 16 residues. J was trimmed by 13 bases and V by 4 bases; bases with no gene match: 19. CDR3 protein: CASSAITRQGKARQHF. CDR3 DNA: TGCGCCAGCAGTGCGATCACTAGACAGGGAAAAGCACGGCAGCATTTT.

The chain recombines TRBV9 with TRBJ1-2; D is possibly TRBD1 (5 bases). In germline, CDR1 is SGDLS, CDR2 YYNGEE. The CDR3 spans 14 residues. Deletions cut 3 bases from V and 5 bases from J, with 14 bases between. CDR3 protein: CASSGGGDLYGYTF. The CDR3 nucleotides read TGTGCCAGCAGCGGGGGCGGGGATTTGTATGGCTACACCTTC.

The sample holds a few counts of this clone. V and J are TRBV28 and TRBJ1-2; D not resolved. This CDR3 spans 15 amino acids. CDR1 MDHEN and CDR2 SYDVKM come from the germline V gene. Trimming cost V 6 bases and J 1 base, with 15 bases left between them. The CDR3 reads CASSSPGSNNYGYTF. The CDR3 region has the DNA TGTGCCAGCAGCTCACCGGGTTCGAATAACTATGGCTACACCTTC.

This clone is a singleton in its sample. The V and J genes are TRBV7-8 and TRBJ2-5, with 7 bases aligning to TRBD1. Gene TRBJ2-7 matches the end of the DNA better, so the J call may be wrong. Germline CDR1 reads SGHVS; CDR2 reads FQNEAQ. This CDR3 contains 15 residues. CDR3 sequence: CASSSRTGNPYEQYF. CDR3 nucleotide sequence: TGTGCCAGCAGCTCCAGGACAGGAAACCCCTACGAGCAGTACTTC.

This clone was counted a few times. The rearrangement uses TRBV7-6 and TRBJ1-2; TRBD1 matches at 8 bases. Germline CDR1 is SGHVS and CDR2 is FNYEAQ. The CDR3 sequence is 17 residues long. Unmatched junction bases numbered 11, after V lost 3 bases and J lost 2 bases. The CDR3 protein is CASSFRTGSRANYGYTF. CDR3 nucleotides: TGTGCCAGCAGCTTCCGGACAGGGTCTAGGGCCAACTATGGCTACACCTTC.

This chain links TRBV28 with TRBJ1-1; unclear D gene. The CDR3 spans 14 residues. Germline assignment: CDR1 MDHEN and CDR2 SYDVKM. Between the trimmed V and J ends, which lost 2 bases and 2 bases, there was a span of 9 bases. The CDR3 nucleotides are TGTGCCAGCAGTTTAAACGCAGGCAACACTGAAGCTTTCTTT. Protein: CASSLNAGNTEAFF.